This TCR beta chain was recorded in a study of blood T cells in healthy people across ages. Donors were healthy Caucasian individuals from Russia aged about 6 to 90. PBMCs were isolated at a quantity of at least 6.5 million per sample. Then a second PCR, running about 6 to 12 cycles, was carried out with a sample-barcoded 5' primer and a J-beta primer mix. Each CDR3 protein is one row after TCRdb ran MiXCR on the 5' RACE reads. The table shows hundreds of thousands of distinct CDR3 sequences, with around 45% occurring only once. The V end lost 0 bases, the J end lost 0 bases, and 13 bases lay between the germline ends. CDR1 SGHRS and CDR2 YFSETQ come from the germline V gene. The CDR3 covers 16 residues. Whole-study findings and limits: One million T cells yielded diversity estimates that were considered underestimates.

On this clonotype itself: Its antigen is not identified.

The source material was blood. This sequence originates from a man aged 55 to 69 in good health. This chain connects TRBV5-1 to TRBJ2-7; D perhaps matches TRBD2 (5 bases). CDR3 amino acids: CASSLVGGRSSYEQYF. The CDR3 nucleotides are TGCGCCAGCAGCTTGGTTGGAGGCCGAAGCTCCTACGAGCAGTACTTC.